One and the same sample provided the 21 T cell receptor beta chains below, sequenced in a study of Ad26.COV2.S vaccination and SARS-CoV-2 variants. Libraries were prepared by immunoSEQ multiplex PCR; TCRdb keeps only in-frame clonotypes and omits some of them. The sample records some 480,000 clones, 70% to 90% being singletons. Treatment described: 15 to 20 received Ad26.COV2.S at low or high dose, single or two shots; about 5 received placebo; per-sample allocation not given. After the first vaccine or placebo injection, samples were drawn on day 63. Here the sequenced sample was peripheral blood, taken in a trial of Ad26.COV2.S vaccine versus placebo. The receptors were sampled from a person aged 18-65 years who received the Ad26.COV2.S COVID-19 vaccine or a placebo.

The chain couples TRBV10-3 to TRBJ2-7; D not resolved. This CDR3 has 13 amino acids. With 8 bases removed from V and 3 bases from J, the gap between germline ends came to 14 bases. The germline V gene has CDR1 ENHRY and CDR2 SYGVKD. CDR3 sequence: CAILDPLGYEQYF. Here the CDR3 DNA reads TGTGCCATCTTGGACCCCCTGGGCTACGAGCAGTACTTC.

The CDR3 here is CASSLASRTGGDTQYF. The CDR3 coding sequence is TGTGCCAGCAGCTTGGCGAGCCGGACAGGGGGAGATACGCAGTATTTT. V usage is TRBV5-4 and J usage is TRBJ2-3, with 10 nucleotides matching TRBD1. Germline V gene sequence: CDR1 SGHNT, CDR2 YYREEE (reference sequence). This CDR3 comprises 16 residues. Germline trimming cut 0 bases from V and 5 bases from J; bases unmatched to any gene: 6.

The chain is built from TRBV11-2 and TRBJ2-1; 7 positions match TRBD2. The V gene end was trimmed by 3 bases and the J gene end by 5 bases; junction bases not matched to a gene: 10. The CDR3 spans 16 residues. Germline CDR1 SGHAT, CDR2 FQNNGV. CDR3 DNA sequence: TGTGCCAGCAGCTTCCCTGGGACTACCAGGCACAATGAGCAGTTCTTC. Protein sequence: CASSFPGTTRHNEQFF.

CDR3 sequence (DNA): TGTGCCAGTAGTATATCTCCCCGACGGGGAAACACCATATATTTT. Amino acids: CASSISPRRGNTIYF. V usage is TRBV19 and J usage is TRBJ1-3; the D is unclear. Trimming left V 2 bases short and J 4 bases short, with 12 bases between. CDR1 and CDR2 from the germline V gene are LNHDA and SQIVND (reference sequence). The CDR3 spans 15 residues.

The CDR3 region has the DNA TGTGCCTGGAGTCCGATACAACTAGCGGGAGGGCCATACTCCTACAATGAGCAGTTCTTC. It specifies CAWSPIQLAGGPYSYNEQFF. The rearrangement links TRBV30 to TRBJ2-1; 13 bases fit TRBD2. Germline V lookup: CDR1 GTSNPN, CDR2 SVGIG (reference sequence). V was pared by 2 bases and J by 0 bases, with 13 bases of the junction left unmatched. This CDR3 is built from 20 residues. Full variable domain (outside the CDR3, taken from reference TRBV30 and TRBJ2-1): SQTIHQWPATLVQPVGSPLSLECTVEGTSNPNLYWYRQAAGRGLQLLFYSVGIGQISSEVPQNLSASRPQDRQFILSSKKLLLSDSGFYLCAWSPIQLAGGPYSYNEQFFGPGTRLTVL.

The chain uses TRBV7-9 and TRBJ1-2, with unresolved D. Trimming took off 5 bases at V and 4 bases at J, with 11 bases between the two ends. This CDR3 comprises 13 residues. Germline V CDR1 and CDR2: SEHNR, FQNEAQ (reference sequence). CDR3 residues: CASSKSEAYGYTF. DNA of the CDR3: TGTGCCAGCAGCAAATCGGAGGCCTATGGCTACACCTTC.

The CDR3 is CASSPSMASRVYGQYF. CDR3 nucleotides: TGCGCCAGCAGTCCGAGTATGGCCTCGAGGGTTTATGGGCAGTACTTC. This chain joins TRBV5-1 and TRBJ2-7; D may be TRBD2 (5 bases). V was pared by 5 bases and J by 9 bases, with 27 bases between. CDR1 and CDR2 (germline): SGHRS, YFSETQ. The CDR3 totals 16 residues.

A single count supports this clone. This sequence joins TRBV18 and TRBJ2-7, with TRBD1 matching 9 bases. Germline CDR1 and CDR2: KGHSH and LQKENI. This CDR3 is built from 16 residues. Trimming cost V 2 bases and J 4 bases; bases outside gene matches: 9. Here the CDR3 reads CASSPGSGTGLYEQYF. The CDR3 DNA is TGTGCCAGCTCACCAGGGTCCGGGACAGGGTTATACGAGCAGTACTTC.

The rearrangement joins TRBV19 to TRBJ1-1, with D perhaps TRBD1 (6 bases). The ends were cut back, 6 bases at V and 0 bases at J, with 20 bases in the middle. Germline V gene data show CDR1 as LNHDA and CDR2 as SQIVND (reference sequence). This CDR3 region has 17 residues. This chain's CDR3 is CASRLSLRGQMNTEAFF. DNA of the CDR3: TGTGCCAGTAGACTCTCCCTCCGCGGACAGATGAACACTGAAGCTTTCTTT.

This clone has a count of ten or more. CDR3 loop: CASSSPLAGVYNEQFF. CDR3 bases: TGTGCCAGCAGTTCCCCTCTAGCGGGAGTTTACAATGAGCAGTTCTTC. This chain links TRBV27 with TRBJ2-1; TRBD2 matches 10 bases. The V gene's germline CDR1 is MNHEY and CDR2 SMNVEV (reference sequence). V shed 4 bases, J shed 4 bases, and the junction held 7 bases outside the gene matches. This CDR3 region has 16 residues.

The rearrangement joins TRBV28 to TRBJ2-7; 9 bases line up with TRBD2. Germline V gives CDR1 MDHEN, CDR2 SYDVKM. This CDR3 spans 14 amino acids. V was pared by 7 bases and J by 1 base, with 5 bases of the junction left unmatched. CDR3 residues: CASNLLAGSYEQYF. As DNA, the CDR3 is TGTGCCAGCAACTTACTAGCGGGTTCCTACGAGCAGTACTTC. Filled out from reference TRBV28 and TRBJ2-7, the complete variable domain reads DVKVTQSSRYLVKRTGEKVFLECVQDMDHENMFWYRQDPGLGLRLIYFSYDVKMKEKGDIPEGYSVSREKKERFSLILESASTNQTSMYLCASNLLAGSYEQYFGPGTRLTVT.

The genes are TRBV4-3 and TRBJ2-1; 7 bases align to TRBD2. The germline CDR1 and CDR2 sequences are LGHNA and YSLEER. V lost 4 bases, J lost 8 bases, and 5 bases stayed unmatched. The CDR3 runs 13 residues. The CDR3 loop reads CASSPGGWDEQFF. For the CDR3, the DNA is TGCGCCAGCAGCCCCGGGGGGTGGGATGAGCAGTTCTTC.

This clone was counted a few times. The chain has TRBV7-2 and TRBJ1-3; D call uncertain. CDR1 and CDR2 from the germline V gene are SGHTA and FQGNSA. V was cut by 2 bases and J by 0 bases, with 8 bases left in between. This CDR3 is built from 15 residues. The DNA of the CDR3 is TGTGCCAGCAGCTTAATGTCCCGCTCTGGAAACACCATATATTTT. It specifies CASSLMSRSGNTIYF.

The table lists this clone with a count of one. The chain employs TRBV11-2 and TRBJ1-2; D not resolved. Germline V gene sequence: CDR1 SGHAT, CDR2 FQNNGV. V lost 1 base, J lost 8 bases, and 17 bases lay in between. The CDR3 consists of 15 residues. CDR3 in amino acids: CASSLAWSAVEGYTF. The CDR3 coding sequence is TGTGCCAGCAGCTTAGCCTGGTCTGCTGTGGAGGGCTACACCTTC. The whole variable domain, remainder taken from reference TRBV11-2 and TRBJ1-2, is EAGVAQSPRYKIIEKRQSVAFWCNPISGHATLYWYQQILGQGPKLLIQFQNNGVVDDSQLPKDRFSAERLKGVDSTLKIQPAKLEDSAVYLCASSLAWSAVEGYTFGSGTRLTVV.

The chain is built from TRBV19 and TRBJ2-1, with 8 nucleotides matching TRBD1. The CDR3 contains 15 residues. Trimming cost V 5 bases and J 3 bases; bases outside gene matches: 6. Germline lookup yields CDR1 LNHDA and CDR2 SQIVND (reference sequence). The CDR3 sequence is CASSLRTGFYNEQFF. CDR3 nucleotide sequence: TGTGCCAGTAGTTTACGGACAGGGTTCTACAATGAGCAGTTCTTC. The full variable domain, rest sourced from reference TRBV19 and TRBJ2-1, is DGGITQSPKYLFRKEGQNVTLSCEQNLNHDAMYWYRQDPGQGLRLIYYSQIVNDFQKGDIAEGYSVSREKKESFPLTVTSAQKNPTAFYLCASSLRTGFYNEQFFGPGTRLTVL.

The CDR3 here is CASRHPDSRGYTF. CDR3 nucleotides: TGTGCCAGCAGGCACCCGGACAGCCGTGGCTACACCTTC. The chain uses TRBV3-1 (or the pseudogene TRBV3-2) and TRBJ1-2, with a weak D call TRBD1 (6 bases). The CDR3 totals 13 residues. CDR1 and CDR2 from the germline V gene are LGHDT and YNNKEL (reference sequence). V lost 6 bases and J 7 bases, leaving 15 bases between the germline ends.

The rearrangement joins TRBV5-1 to TRBJ2-7, with a weak D call TRBD2 (6 bases). Germline lookup yields CDR1 SGHRS and CDR2 YFSETQ. Trimming took off 9 bases at V and 0 bases at J, with 22 bases between the two ends. There are 16 residues in the CDR3. The CDR3 DNA is TGCGCCAACAGATCAAAAAGCGGGCCGACCTCCTACGAGCAGTACTTC. Protein product: CANRSKSGPTSYEQYF.

The J gene is TRBJ1-2, the V gene TRBV28; D is uncertain. CDR3 length: 14 residues. Deletions cut 6 bases from V and 0 bases from J, with 11 bases between. Germline CDR1 and CDR2: MDHEN and SYDVKM. The CDR3 DNA follows: TGTGCCAGCAGCTCATTGCCAGCTAACTATGGCTACACCTTC. Its protein product is CASSSLPANYGYTF.

The chain has TRBV11-2 and TRBJ1-2; D remains ambiguous. There are 12 residues in the CDR3. CDR1 SGHAT and CDR2 FQNNGV come from the germline V gene. Deletions cut 4 bases from V and 4 bases from J, with 7 bases between. This CDR3 reads CASSSGSYGYTF. The DNA of the CDR3 is TGTGCCAGCAGCTCTGGAAGCTATGGCTACACCTTC.

The chain has TRBV7-8 and TRBJ2-1, with D maybe TRBD2 (6 bases). Germline CDR1 SGHVS, CDR2 FQNEAQ. The V gene lost 1 base and the J gene lost 9 bases, with 19 bases spanning the gap. The CDR3 runs 16 residues. The CDR3 sequence: CASSLVGGILVTEQFF. As DNA, the CDR3 is TGTGCCAGCAGCTTAGTAGGCGGGATTTTGGTGACTGAGCAGTTCTTC.

V gene TRBV19 combines with J gene TRBJ2-5; TRBD1 or TRBD2 may be the D gene (5 bases each). The V end lost 3 bases, the J end lost 1 base, and 15 bases lay between the germline ends. Germline-derived CDR1 and CDR2 are LNHDA and SQIVND (reference sequence). The CDR3 loop spans 16 amino acids. The CDR3: CASSILGELGQETQYF. The CDR3, as DNA: TGTGCCAGTAGTATCTTGGGGGAGCTCGGCCAAGAGACCCAGTACTTC.